The clone carrying this TCR beta chain has a single count. Its matching antigen is unknown. This entry belongs to a study of PD-1 blockade in classical Hodgkin lymphoma. Background on the study: Patients were administered nivolumab (3 mg/kg intravenously) every 2 weeks. Whole-study findings and limits: Differences between repertoires have undefined causes, possibly disease activity or prior therapy. Diversity similar to that of newly diagnosed patients was seen at baseline in complete responders.

The time point here: cycle 4 day 1 (C4D1), after 6 weeks of nivolumab. Each of the patients experienced relapse following autologous stem cell transplantation, and their brentuximab vedotin exposure differed. Sequencing was performed with immunoSEQ multiplex PCR; in TCRdb, only in-frame clones are kept and a portion is missing. Counted here are 26,000 or so clones, over 60% occurring once; the ten biggest clones make up 3.5% to 4.5%. Germline V gene data show CDR1 as MDHEN and CDR2 as SYDVKM. V lost 4 bases, J lost 0 bases, and 19 bases lay in between. This CDR3 region has 19 residues. This TCR came from a human donor with classical Hodgkin lymphoma. The rearrangement joins TRBV28 to TRBJ2-6, with a possible D match to TRBD1 (6 bases). Specimen: peripheral blood mononuclear cells (PBMCs), collected before the fourth cycle of nivolumab. CDR3 sequence (DNA): TGTGCCAGCAGTTCCTCAATCGGACAGCCCTACTCTGGGGCCAACGTCCTGACTTTC. This translates into CASSSSIGQPYSGANVLTF.